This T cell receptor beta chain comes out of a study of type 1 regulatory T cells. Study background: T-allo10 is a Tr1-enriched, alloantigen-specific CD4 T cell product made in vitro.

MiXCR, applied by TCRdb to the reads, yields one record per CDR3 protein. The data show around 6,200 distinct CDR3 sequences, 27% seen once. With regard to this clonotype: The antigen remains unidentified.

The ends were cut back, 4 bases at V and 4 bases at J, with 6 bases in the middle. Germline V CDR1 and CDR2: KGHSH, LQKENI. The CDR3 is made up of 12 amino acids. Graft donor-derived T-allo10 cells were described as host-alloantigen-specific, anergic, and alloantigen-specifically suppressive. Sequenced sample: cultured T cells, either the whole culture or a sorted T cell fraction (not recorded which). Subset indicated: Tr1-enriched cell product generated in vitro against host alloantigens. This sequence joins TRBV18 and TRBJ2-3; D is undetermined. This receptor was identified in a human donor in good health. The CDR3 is CASSQYADTQYF. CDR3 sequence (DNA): TGTGCCAGCTCACAATATGCAGATACGCAGTATTTT. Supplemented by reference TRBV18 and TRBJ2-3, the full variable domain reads NAGVMQNPRHLVRRRGQEARLRCSPMKGHSHVYWYRQLPEEGLKFMVYLQKENIIDESGMPKERFSAEFPKEGPSILRIQQVVRGDSAAYFCASSQYADTQYFGPGTRLTVL.